This T cell receptor (beta chain) was observed in a study of prognosis after radiotherapy for stage I lung cancer. Study at large: From April 2018 through early 2019, patients with stage I non-small cell lung cancer were enrolled. All of the patients with non-small cell lung cancer, including roughly seven who had refused surgery, were considered to be medically inoperable. General study findings and limits: In patients with versus without metastases, TRBV and TRBJ gene usage reportedly differed. Post-treatment Shannon entropy following stereotactic body radiation therapy was lower among patients who developed distant metastases.

In its sample, this clonotype was seen many times. No antigen is known for it. Trimming pared 1 base from V and 0 bases from J, leaving 13 bases between. Germline lookup yields CDR1 SGHDT and CDR2 YYEEEE. CDR3 size: 16 residues. Researchers used two-round multiplex PCR to amplify TCR beta CDR3 starting from genomic DNA. First-round PCR used primers specific to each TRBV and TRBJ gene. TCRdb reprocessed the multiplex PCR reads with MiXCR, giving one entry per CDR3 protein. The sample has approximately 20,000 distinct CDR3 sequences, roughly 30% seen once. The sequence was collected from a donor of 50 years or more with non-small cell lung cancer. The chain couples TRBV5-6 to TRBJ1-2; the D is unclear. Specimen: PBMCs, collected before or after stereotactic body radiation therapy (not recorded which). CDR3 sequence: CASSLRLRAANYGYTF. The CDR3 bases are TGTGCCAGCAGCTTGAGGTTGAGGGCGGCTAACTATGGCTACACCTTC.